A single T cell receptor beta chain is shown here with its context. V lost 2 bases, J lost 6 bases, and 5 bases lay in between. The CDR3 runs 12 residues. Germline V lookup: CDR1 SEHNR, CDR2 FQNEAQ (reference sequence). These data belong to a study of technical replicates of blood from four donors. TCRdb's copy holds only in-frame clones and misses some; the assay was immunoSEQ multiplex PCR. The sample has fewer than 90,000 clones; approximately 94% are singletons. The TCR comes from a human donor in good health. Sequenced sample: T cells isolated from PBMCs. The chain employs TRBV7-9 and TRBJ2-1; no clear D. In DNA form, the CDR3 reads TGTGCCAGCAGCTTAAACATCAATGAGCAGTTCTTC. Amino acids: CASSLNINEQFF.